This TCR beta chain comes out of a study of blood T cells in healthy people across ages. Study findings and constraints: With age, beta diversity per million T cells declined roughly linearly, significantly by 40. Diversity figures derived from one million T cells were judged to underestimate the true value.

This CDR3 is built from 14 residues. The germline gives CDR1 LGHDT, CDR2 YNNKEL (reference sequence). V lost 1 base to trimming and J lost 6 bases, with 7 bases between them. This clonotype turned up a few times. As yet, its antigen is unknown. The authors ran a second PCR of about 6 to 11 cycles using a sample-barcoded 5' primer and a J-beta primer mix. TCRdb re-derived calls from the 5' RACE reads in MiXCR, one entry per CDR3 protein. The data show 700,000 to 900,000 distinct CDR3 sequences, with about 53% seen just once and around 41% held by the top ten. J is TRBJ1-6 and V is TRBV3-1; D is uncertain. What was sequenced was blood. The source is an elderly man in good health. CDR3 bases: TGTGCCAGCAGCCAAGCGGGAGTTAATTCACCCCTCCACTTT. This translates into CASSQAGVNSPLHF. The entire variable domain, with the rest obtained from reference TRBV3-1 and TRBJ1-6, is as follows: DTAVSQTPKYLVTQMGNDKSIKCEQNLGHDTMYWYKQDSKKFLKIMFSYNNKELIINETVPNRFSPKSPDKAHLNLHINSLELGDSAVYFCASSQAGVNSPLHFGNGTRLTVT.